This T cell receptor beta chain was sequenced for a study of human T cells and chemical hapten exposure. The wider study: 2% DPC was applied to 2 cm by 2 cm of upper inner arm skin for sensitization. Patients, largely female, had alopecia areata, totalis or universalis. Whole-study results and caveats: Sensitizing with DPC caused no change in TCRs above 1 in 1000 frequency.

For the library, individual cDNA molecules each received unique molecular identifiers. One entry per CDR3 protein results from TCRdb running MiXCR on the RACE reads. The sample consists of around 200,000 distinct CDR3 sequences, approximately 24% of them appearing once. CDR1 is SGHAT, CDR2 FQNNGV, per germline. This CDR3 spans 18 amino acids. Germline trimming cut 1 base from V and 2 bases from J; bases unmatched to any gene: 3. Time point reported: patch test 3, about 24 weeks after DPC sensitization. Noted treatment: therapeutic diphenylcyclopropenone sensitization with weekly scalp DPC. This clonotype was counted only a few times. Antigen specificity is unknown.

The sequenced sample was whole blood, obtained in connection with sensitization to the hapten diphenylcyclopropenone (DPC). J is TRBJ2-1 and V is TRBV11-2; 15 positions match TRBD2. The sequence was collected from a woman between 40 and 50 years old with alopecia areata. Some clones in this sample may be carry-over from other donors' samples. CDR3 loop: CASSLGTSGRAAYNEQFF. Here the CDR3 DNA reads TGTGCCAGCAGCTTAGGGACTAGCGGGAGGGCTGCCTACAATGAGCAGTTCTTC.